This is a list of T cell receptor beta chains from one sample in a study of T-cell reconstitution after alpha-beta-depleted transplantation in children. TCRdb passed the PCR reads through MiXCR, listing each CDR3 protein once. Of some 220,000 distinct CDR3 sequences listed, 8.5% to 10% were seen once; the top ten hold less than 8%. Sample: PBMCs from the stem cell graft donor, taken from the stem cell graft. The receptors come from a human donor who donated a stem cell graft to a child with acute lymphoblastic leukemia. The CDR3 runs from the conserved cysteine through the conserved F or W. The order of the fields is clone size, J gene, D gene, V gene, CDR3 DNA, CDR3 protein. The D gene is left open where the match is weak. Only part of the rows carry a size: once, few, many, or a class if the clone is expanded.

few TRBJ2-7 NA TRBV7-9 TGTGCCAGCAGCCCAGCTATCTCCTACGAGCAGTACTTC CASSPAISYEQYF
few TRBJ1-3 NA TRBV5-1 TGCGCCAGCAGCTCGAACGGAAACTTCCACTCTGGAAACACCATATATTTT CASSSNGNFHSGNTIYF
few TRBJ2-1 NA TRBV5-1 TGCGCCAGCAGCTTGCGCCTACAGGGACGGCAAACTCTAGGCCCGGGTTCCTACAATGAGCAGTTCTTC CASSLRLQGRQTLGPGSYNEQFF
few TRBJ2-1 TRBD1 TRBV15 TGTGCCACCAGCTCCCGGACAGGGGGCGATGAGCAGTTCTTC CATSSRTGGDEQFF
NA TRBJ2-5 TRBD1 TRBV7-2 TGTGCCAGCAGCTTAGCGAGGACAGGGGGCATGGAGACCCAGTACTTC CASSLARTGGMETQYF
few TRBJ2-5 NA TRBV2 TGTGCCAGCAGTGAAACACGAGGAGACCAAGAGACCCAGTACTTC CASSETRGDQETQYF
few TRBJ2-7 NA TRBV10-3 TGTGCCATCAGAGGGGCAGACCTCGACGAGCAGTACTTC CAIRGADLDEQYF
few TRBJ2-2 NA TRBV10-3 TGTGCCATCATGGTAGGGACGAACACCGGGGAGCTGTTTTTT CAIMVGTNTGELFF
NA TRBJ1-2 NA TRBV12-3/TRBV12-4 TGTGCCAGCAGTTTGGGCAGTACTAACTATGGCTACACCTTC CASSLGSTNYGYTF
few TRBJ2-7 NA TRBV7-6 TGTGCCAGCAGCGTCGGCCGGGGAGGCTCCTACGAGCAGTACTTC CASSVGRGGSYEQYF
NA TRBJ2-5 TRBD1 TRBV4-1 TGCGCCAGCAGCCCTCCCACAGGGGAAGAGACCCAGTACTTC CASSPPTGEETQYF
few TRBJ2-5 NA TRBV18 TGTGCCAGCTCACCGCGACAGGGAGGTTCAGAGACCCAGTACTTC CASSPRQGGSETQYF
many TRBJ2-7 NA TRBV5-1 TGCGCCAGCAGCTTCAGGCAGGGCCAATCCTACGAGCAGTACTTC CASSFRQGQSYEQYF
many TRBJ1-3 NA TRBV5-1 TGCGCCAGCAGCTTGTGGGATTCTGGAAACACCATATATTTT CASSLWDSGNTIYF
many TRBJ2-5 NA TRBV7-2 TGTGCCAGCAGCTGGCTTTTGGGAGGAGAGACCCAGTACTTC CASSWLLGGETQYF
many TRBJ1-6 TRBD1 TRBV18 TGTGCCAGCTCACCAGGACAGGAGGGTAATTCACCCCTCCACTTT CASSPGQEGNSPLHF
NA TRBJ2-5 TRBD2 TRBV11-2 TGTGCCAGCAGCCCAGGAGGGGCGGCGGGGGGCCGCCAAGAGACCCAGTACTTC CASSPGGAAGGRQETQYF
NA TRBJ1-4 NA TRBV6-1 TGTGCCAGCAGTGACCCCTTTGGTAGGGTTCCTGAAAAACTGTTTTTT CASSDPFGRVPEKLFF
NA TRBJ2-7 TRBD1 TRBV7-8 TGTGCCAGCAGCTTAGGGACAGGGGGGACGGGGGAGCAGTACTTC CASSLGTGGTGEQYF
many TRBJ1-6 NA TRBV7-8 TGTGCCAGCAGCATGGGAGGATATAATTCACCCCTCCACTTT CASSMGGYNSPLHF
NA TRBJ1-5 NA TRBV7-9 TGTGCCAGCAGCTCTTCACTTATGGGCCACAGGAATCAGCCCCAGCATTTT CASSSSLMGHRNQPQHF
NA TRBJ2-3 TRBD2 TRBV20-1 TGCAGTGCTAGAGATCGAGTAGCGGGGGGGCCGTCAGATACGCAGTATTTT CSARDRVAGGPSDTQYF
NA TRBJ1-1 NA TRBV7-8 TGTGCCAGCAGCTTATTCCGGGACACGAACACTGAAGCTTTCTTT CASSLFRDTNTEAFF
NA TRBJ2-1 TRBD2 TRBV3-1 TGTGCCAGCAGCCCGGCCTTGACTAGCGGACAATACAATGAGCAGTTCTTC CASSPALTSGQYNEQFF